This T cell receptor beta chain was documented in a study of T-cell reconstitution after alpha-beta-depleted transplantation in children. Overall study findings and caveats: One year after transplant, T-cell counts and diversity came mostly from newly produced T cells. Surviving thymic progenitors and recipient T cells were the source of high TCRbeta diversity at day 60 in some patients. The origin of alpha-beta T cells about two months after transplant was reportedly several hundred expanded graft clones.

The TCRbeta library incorporated unique molecular identifiers. Each CDR3 protein gets one entry after TCRdb re-called the PCR reads with MiXCR. Of roughly 100,000 distinct CDR3 sequences listed, roughly 7.2% are singletons. With respect to this clonotype: The target antigen is unknown. Germline is not matched at one junction end, which may reflect a read error.

Material: PBMCs, obtained before TCRalphabeta/CD19-depleted stem cell transplant. The clonotype was recovered from a boy between 2 and 10 years old with acute lymphoblastic leukemia, due to receive a stem cell transplant.

CDR3 amino acids: CCAREGSGGNRGGNEQFF. CDR3 sequence (DNA): TGCTGTGCTAGAGAGGGCTCTGGCGGGAATCGAGGGGGCAATGAGCAGTTCTTC. The V gene is TRBV20-1, the J gene TRBJ2-1; D possibly matches TRBD1 or TRBD2 (6 bases each). The CDR3 covers 18 residues. Germline V lookup: CDR1 DFQATT, CDR2 SNEGSKA (reference sequence).